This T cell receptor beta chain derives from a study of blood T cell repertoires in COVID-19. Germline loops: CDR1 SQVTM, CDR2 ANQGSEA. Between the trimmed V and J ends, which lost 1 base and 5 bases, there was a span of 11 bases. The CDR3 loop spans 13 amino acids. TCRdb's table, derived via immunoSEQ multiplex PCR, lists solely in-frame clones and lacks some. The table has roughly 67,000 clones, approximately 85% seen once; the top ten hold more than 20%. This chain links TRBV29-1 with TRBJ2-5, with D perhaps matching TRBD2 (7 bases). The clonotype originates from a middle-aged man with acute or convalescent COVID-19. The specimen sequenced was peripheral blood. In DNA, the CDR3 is TGCAGCGTTGAAGTCTCGGGGGGCGAGACCCAGTACTTC. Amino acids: CSVEVSGGETQYF. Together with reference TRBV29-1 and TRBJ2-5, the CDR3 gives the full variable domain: SAVISQKPSRDICQRGTSLTIQCQVDSQVTMMFWYRQQPGQSLTLIATANQGSEATYESGFVIDKFPISRPNLTFSTLTVSNMSPEDSSIYLCSVEVSGGETQYFGPGTRLLVL.